These T cell receptor beta chains were read from a single sample in a study of T-cell reconstitution after alpha-beta-depleted transplantation in children. TCRdb redid the calling of the PCR reads with MiXCR, one entry per CDR3 protein. The table records hundreds of thousands of distinct CDR3 sequences, roughly a tenth of them present only once. Sequencing used PBMCs, obtained before TCRalphabeta/CD19-depleted stem cell transplant. The receptors derive from a child under two years old with acute myeloid leukemia, due to receive a stem cell transplant. Both conserved end residues are part of each CDR3. The order of the fields is D gene, V gene, J gene, clone size, CDR3 protein, CDR3 DNA. The D gene is left open where the match is weak. Expanded clones are given a class, and other clones once, few, many or no size at all.

NA,TRBV5-5,TRBJ1-3,many,CASSLVPQTTGNTIYF,TGTGCCAGCAGCTTGGTACCTCAGACGACTGGAAACACCATATATTTT
TRBD1,TRBV20-1,TRBJ1-1,many,CSARDPTGGTEAFF,TGCAGTGCTAGAGACCCGACAGGGGGGACTGAAGCTTTCTTT
NA,TRBV12-3/TRBV12-4,TRBJ1-5,many,CASSLWDEPQHF,TGTGCCAGCAGTTTGTGGGATGAGCCCCAGCATTTT
TRBD1,TRBV7-2,TRBJ1-5,many,CASSFRQGPNQPQHF,TGTGCCAGCAGCTTTAGACAGGGCCCAAATCAGCCCCAGCATTTT
NA,TRBV20-1,TRBJ1-3,NA,CSASQTSSGNTIYF,TGCAGTGCTAGTCAAACCAGCTCTGGAAACACCATATATTTT
NA,TRBV5-1,TRBJ2-1,many,CASSLTGIDEQFF,TGCGCCAGCAGCTTAACAGGGATCGATGAGCAGTTCTTC
TRBD2,TRBV20-1,TRBJ2-7,many,CSARAGLAAYEQYF,TGCAGTGCTAGAGCGGGACTAGCGGCCTACGAGCAGTACTTC
NA,TRBV12-3/TRBV12-4,TRBJ1-2,many,CASTREGGYGYTF,TGTGCCAGCACCAGGGAAGGGGGCTATGGCTACACCTTC
NA,TRBV10-3,TRBJ1-2,many,CAISLRDQGDGYTF,TGTGCCATCAGCCTCCGGGATCAGGGCGATGGCTACACCTTC
NA,TRBV5-1,TRBJ2-1,many,CASSLEGIEQFF,TGCGCCAGCAGCTTGGAGGGTATTGAGCAGTTCTTC
NA,TRBV5-1,TRBJ2-1,many,CASSPTDPREQFF,TGCGCCAGCAGCCCTACCGACCCTAGGGAGCAGTTCTTC
NA,TRBV6-5,TRBJ1-4,many,CASSYSNQGWVEKLFF,TGTGCCAGCAGTTACTCGAATCAGGGTTGGGTTGAAAAACTGTTTTTT
NA,TRBV3-1,TRBJ1-1,many,CASSQDGGRVAFF,TGTGCCAGCAGCCAAGATGGGGGCAGGGTGGCTTTCTTT
NA,TRBV12-3/TRBV12-4,TRBJ1-3,many,CASSYQSGNTIYF,TGTGCCAGCAGTTACCAGTCGGGAAACACCATATATTTT
NA,TRBV20-1,TRBJ1-4,many,CSARGTKNEKLFF,TGCAGTGCTAGAGGGACAAAAAATGAAAAACTGTTTTTT
NA,TRBV7-6,TRBJ1-1,many,CASSLRGAREAFF,TGTGCCAGCAGCTTACGGGGGGCTAGGGAAGCTTTCTTT
NA,TRBV4-2,TRBJ2-7,many,CASSQEGEFVYEQYF,TGTGCCAGCAGCCAAGAAGGGGAATTTGTCTACGAGCAGTACTTC
NA,TRBV12-3/TRBV12-4,TRBJ2-7,many,CASSWTVYEQYF,TGTGCCAGCAGTTGGACCGTCTACGAGCAGTACTTC
NA,TRBV6-1,TRBJ2-5,many,CASSASMAYQETQYF,TGTGCCAGCAGTGCGTCCATGGCGTACCAAGAGACCCAGTACTTC
NA,TRBV7-9,TRBJ2-7,many,CASSLDTGFEQYF,TGTGCCAGCAGCTTAGACACAGGGTTTGAGCAGTACTTC
NA,TRBV15,TRBJ2-7,few,CATSRDPGVEQYF,TGTGCCACCAGCAGAGACCCAGGGGTAGAGCAGTACTTC
NA,TRBV5-6,TRBJ1-1,NA,CASSLRVGGTEAFF,TGTGCCAGCAGCTTGCGGGTTGGGGGAACTGAAGCTTTCTTT
TRBD2,TRBV5-6,TRBJ2-1,NA,CAISPGTSGSDEQFF,TGTGCCATCAGCCCCGGGACTAGCGGGTCCGATGAGCAGTTCTTC
NA,TRBV7-8,TRBJ1-1,many,CASSMQQNTEAFF,TGTGCCAGCAGCATGCAACAGAACACTGAAGCTTTCTTT
NA,TRBV11-2,TRBJ2-7,many,CASSPGGGGRRYEQYF,TGTGCCAGCAGCCCAGGGGGGGGCGGGAGAAGGTACGAGCAGTACTTC
TRBD2,TRBV27,TRBJ2-7,NA,CASSRLAGPYEQYF,TGTGCCAGCAGCCGACTAGCGGGTCCCTACGAGCAGTACTTC
TRBD1,TRBV7-2,TRBJ2-7,many,CASSFPQTGNEQYF,TGTGCCAGCAGCTTCCCACAGACAGGGAACGAGCAGTACTTC